This TCR beta chain stems from a study of T cells in Graves' hyperthyroidism and ophthalmopathy. TCR beta CDR3 sequences were amplified from RNA transcripts. First-round RT-PCR targeting the TCR CDR3 was performed with the HTBI primer set. TCRdb fed the multiplex PCR reads into MiXCR, producing one record per CDR3 protein. The data hold hundreds of thousands of distinct CDR3 sequences, with about 20% observed a single time. In the ophthalmopathy cohort, Clinical Activity Score was at least 3, NOSPECS grade at least 4, and duration under 3 months. Per germline, CDR1 SEHNR and CDR2 FQNEAQ (reference sequence). V lost 5 bases to trimming and J lost 3 bases, with 11 bases between them. The CDR3 consists of 14 residues.

The sequence came from a man aged 35-49 years with Graves' ophthalmopathy. Material for sequencing was blood. The chain uses TRBV7-9 and TRBJ2-1, with a tentative D call TRBD2 (6 bases). The CDR3 is CASSTGLSYNEQFF. The CDR3 DNA reads TGTGCCAGCAGCACGGGACTTAGCTACAATGAGCAGTTCTTC.